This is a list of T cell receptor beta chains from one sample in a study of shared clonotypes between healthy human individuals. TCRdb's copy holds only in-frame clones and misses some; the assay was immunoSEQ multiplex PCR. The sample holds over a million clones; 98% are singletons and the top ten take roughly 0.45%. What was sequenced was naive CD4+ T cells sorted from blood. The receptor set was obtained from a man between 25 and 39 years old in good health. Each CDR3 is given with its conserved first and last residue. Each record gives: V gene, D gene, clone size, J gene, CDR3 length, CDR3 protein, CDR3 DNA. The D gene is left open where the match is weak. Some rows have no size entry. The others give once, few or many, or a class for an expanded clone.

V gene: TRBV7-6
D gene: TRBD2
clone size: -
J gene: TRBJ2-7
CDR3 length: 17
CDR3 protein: CASSLDRDGPSGSEQYF
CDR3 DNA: TGTGCCAGCAGCTTAGACAGGGACGGTCCTAGCGGGAGCGAGCAGTACTTC

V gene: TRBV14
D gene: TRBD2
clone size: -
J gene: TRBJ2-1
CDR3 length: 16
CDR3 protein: CASSQTGLVLYNEQFF
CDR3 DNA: TGTGCCAGCAGCCAAACAGGACTAGTCCTTTACAATGAGCAGTTCTTC

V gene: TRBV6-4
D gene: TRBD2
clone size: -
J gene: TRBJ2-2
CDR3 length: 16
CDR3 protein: CASSKHSGSQTGELFF
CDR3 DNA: TGTGCCAGCAGTAAACATAGCGGGAGTCAGACCGGGGAGCTGTTTTTT

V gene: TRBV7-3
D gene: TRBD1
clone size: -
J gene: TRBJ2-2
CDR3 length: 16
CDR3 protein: CASRVTGTVNTGELFF
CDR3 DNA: TGTGCCAGCAGAGTAACCGGGACAGTGAACACCGGGGAGCTGTTTTTT

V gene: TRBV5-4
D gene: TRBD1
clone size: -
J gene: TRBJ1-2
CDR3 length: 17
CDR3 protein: CASSRASGQGLSGGYTF
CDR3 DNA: TGTGCCAGCAGCCGGGCGTCGGGACAGGGTTTGAGCGGTGGCTACACCTTC

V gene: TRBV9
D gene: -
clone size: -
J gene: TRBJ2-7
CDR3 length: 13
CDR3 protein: CASSPGASYEQYF
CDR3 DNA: TGTGCCAGCAGCCCGGGAGCGTCCTACGAGCAGTACTTC

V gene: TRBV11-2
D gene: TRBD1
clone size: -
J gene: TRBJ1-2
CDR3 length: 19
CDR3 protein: CASSLGLSAGWDRGDGYTF
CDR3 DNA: TGTGCCAGCAGCTTAGGACTATCAGCCGGTTGGGACAGGGGGGATGGCTACACCTTC

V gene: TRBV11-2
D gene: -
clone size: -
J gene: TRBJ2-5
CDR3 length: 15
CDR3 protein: CASSVARAIQETQYF
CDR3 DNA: TGTGCCAGCAGCGTAGCTAGGGCGATTCAAGAGACCCAGTACTTC

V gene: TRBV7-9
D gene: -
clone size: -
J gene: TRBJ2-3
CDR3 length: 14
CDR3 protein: CASSLSDTPDTQYF
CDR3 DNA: TGTGCCAGCAGCTTGTCCGACACTCCAGATACGCAGTATTTT

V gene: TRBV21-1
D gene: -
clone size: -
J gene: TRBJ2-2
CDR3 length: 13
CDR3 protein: CASKKGYTGELFF
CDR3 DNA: TGTGCCAGCAAGAAGGGTTACACCGGGGAGCTGTTTTTT

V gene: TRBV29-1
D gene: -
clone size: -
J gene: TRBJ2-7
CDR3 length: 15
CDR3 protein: CSVDGWVGSSYEQYF
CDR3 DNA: TGCAGCGTTGATGGCTGGGTCGGGTCGTCCTACGAGCAGTACTTC

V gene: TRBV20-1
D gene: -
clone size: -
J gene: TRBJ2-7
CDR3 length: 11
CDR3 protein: CSARLAYEQYF
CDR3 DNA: TGCAGTGCTAGGCTAGCCTACGAGCAGTACTTC

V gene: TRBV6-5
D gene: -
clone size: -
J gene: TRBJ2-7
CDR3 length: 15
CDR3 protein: CASSYSKARGYEQYF
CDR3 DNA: TGTGCCAGCAGTTACTCGAAGGCCAGGGGCTACGAGCAGTACTTC

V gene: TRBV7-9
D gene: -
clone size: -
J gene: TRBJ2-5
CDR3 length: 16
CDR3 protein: CASSPLAIKSKETQYF
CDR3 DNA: TGTGCCAGCAGCCCTCTGGCCATTAAGAGTAAAGAGACCCAGTACTTC

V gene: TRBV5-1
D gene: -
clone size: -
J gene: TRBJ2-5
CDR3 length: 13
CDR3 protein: CASSLLDSETQYF
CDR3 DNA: TGCGCCAGCAGCTTGTTAGATTCAGAGACCCAGTACTTC

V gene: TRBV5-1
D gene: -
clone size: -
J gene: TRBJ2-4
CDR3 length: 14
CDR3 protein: CASSLEGFQDIQYF
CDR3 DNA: TGCGCCAGCAGCTTGGAAGGGTTTCAGGACATTCAGTACTTC

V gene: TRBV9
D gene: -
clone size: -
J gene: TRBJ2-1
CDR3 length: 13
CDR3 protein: CASSVRLLNEQFF
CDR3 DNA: TGTGCCAGCAGCGTACGACTTCTCAATGAGCAGTTCTTC

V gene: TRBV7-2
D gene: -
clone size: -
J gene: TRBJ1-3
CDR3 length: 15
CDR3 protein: CASSLRGGSGNTIYF
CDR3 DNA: TGTGCCAGCAGCTTAAGGGGGGGATCTGGAAACACCATATATTTT

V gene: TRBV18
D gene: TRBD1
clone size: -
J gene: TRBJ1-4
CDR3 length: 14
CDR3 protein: CASSPQDRGVRLFF
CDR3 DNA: TGTGCCAGCTCACCACAAGACAGGGGCGTACGACTGTTTTTT

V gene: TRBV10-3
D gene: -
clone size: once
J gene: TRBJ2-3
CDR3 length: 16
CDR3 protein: CAISESFGRSTDTQYF
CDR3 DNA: TGTGCCATCAGTGAGTCGTTCGGAAGAAGCACAGATACGCAGTATTTT

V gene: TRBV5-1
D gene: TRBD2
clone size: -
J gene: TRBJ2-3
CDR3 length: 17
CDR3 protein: CASSSPQGGGSTDTQYF
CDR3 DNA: TGCGCCAGCAGCTCCCCTCAAGGCGGGGGAAGCACAGATACGCAGTATTTT

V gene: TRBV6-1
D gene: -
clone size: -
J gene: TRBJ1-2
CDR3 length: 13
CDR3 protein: CASRTGPPGGYTF
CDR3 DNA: TGTGCCAGCAGAACAGGGCCCCCAGGTGGCTACACCTTC